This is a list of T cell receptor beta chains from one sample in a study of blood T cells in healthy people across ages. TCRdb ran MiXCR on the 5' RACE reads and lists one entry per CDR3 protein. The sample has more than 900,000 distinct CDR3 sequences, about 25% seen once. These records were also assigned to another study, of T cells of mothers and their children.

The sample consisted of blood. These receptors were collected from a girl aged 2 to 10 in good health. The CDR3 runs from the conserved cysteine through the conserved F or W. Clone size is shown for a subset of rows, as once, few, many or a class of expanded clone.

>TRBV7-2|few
CASSLYQINYGYTF
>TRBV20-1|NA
CSAVALTGLAPYEQYF
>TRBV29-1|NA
CSVVAGLAGLVDNEQFF
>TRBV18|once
CASSQVDSDRQETQYF
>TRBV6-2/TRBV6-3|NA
CASHQYRGPMNEQFF
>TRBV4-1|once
CASSQGITGSRTEAFF
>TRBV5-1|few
CASSLVGGTPYEQYF
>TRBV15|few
CATSRDIRGSYGYTF
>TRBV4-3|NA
CASSQVHRANTEAFF
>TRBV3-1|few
CASSQRTLANYGYTF
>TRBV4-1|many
CASSPLAGATNEQFF
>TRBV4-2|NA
CASSQDDAEQYF
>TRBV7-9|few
CASSRAVADTQYF
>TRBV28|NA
CASSWDTGATIYEQYF
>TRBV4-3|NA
CASSHNLDLVGEKLFF
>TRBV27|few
CASSFLRGSSTGVICEQYF
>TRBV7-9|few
CASSRDRDATNEKLFF
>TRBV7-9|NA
CASNPVGLVTDTQYF
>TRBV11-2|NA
CASSHLTGKDNEQFF
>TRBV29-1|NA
CSVLLAGGNEQFF
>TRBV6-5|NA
CASSYYGTSGDTQYF
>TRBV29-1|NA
CSVTDGKETQYF
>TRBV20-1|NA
CSARGIAGGLTYEQYF
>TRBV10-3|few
CAISELAGGETQYF
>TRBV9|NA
CASSVAGASSYEQYF
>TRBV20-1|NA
CSARDFTGEGETQYF
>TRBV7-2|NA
CASSLQPGGPFEQYF
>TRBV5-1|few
CASSPGQELEETQYF
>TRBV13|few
CASSLERASGQETQYF
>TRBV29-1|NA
CSVESGRAEYF
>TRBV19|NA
CASSMVSGIHEQYF
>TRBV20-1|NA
CSGTGTGTYEQYF
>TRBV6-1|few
CASGPAEQYF
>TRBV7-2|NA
CASGIEGLNQPQHF
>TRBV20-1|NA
CSARIGTYGYTF
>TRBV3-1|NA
CASSQAGGPYQYF
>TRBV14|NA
CASSDGLAGWNEQFF
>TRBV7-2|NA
CASSLSAGLSSYNEQFF
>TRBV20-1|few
CSAPDPGHAYGYTF
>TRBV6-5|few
CASSYGGAGANEKLFF
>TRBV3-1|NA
CASSQWDSGSNNEQFF
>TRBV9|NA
CASSVSGVKDEQYF
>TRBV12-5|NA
CASGSLTEYEQYF
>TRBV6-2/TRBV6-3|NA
CASSYWFKSGGELFF
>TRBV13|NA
CASSLAGGQEEQFF
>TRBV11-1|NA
CASSRNKGSFLDEKLFF
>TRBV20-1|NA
CSASDLLDYEQYF
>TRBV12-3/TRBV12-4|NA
CASTTGWGKETQYF
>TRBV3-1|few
CASSQEGVMGETQYF
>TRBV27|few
CASSLRGGGQPQHF
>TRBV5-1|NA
CASSSTQTSYEQYF
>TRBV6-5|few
CASSYLAGGPVEETQYF